The 7 T cell receptor beta chains below were found in one sample sequenced in a study of CD8 T cells in ankylosing spondylitis. Study-wide results and limits: Ankylosing spondylitis blood appeared to carry a characteristic TCR beta motif of roughly eight highly homologous variants.

TCRdb passed the 5' RACE reads through MiXCR, listing each CDR3 protein once. The sample includes 750,000 to 850,000 distinct CDR3 sequences, about 11% of them seen just once. No antigen has been identified for these receptors. Sequencing was done on a sample of blood, either unsorted or a sorted T cell fraction (not recorded which). Receptor source: a male donor with ankylosing spondylitis.

The sample holds many counts of this clonotype. The chain carries TRBV29-1 and TRBJ2-7; D uncertain. This CDR3 is built from 13 residues. V lost 3 bases, J lost 1 base, and 10 bases lay in between. From germline, CDR1 is SQVTM and CDR2 ANQGSEA. CDR3 loop: CSVEIDHSYEQYF. The CDR3 DNA follows: TGCAGCGTTGAGATCGACCATTCCTACGAGCAGTACTTC.

On this clonotype itself: Sequence at one end of the junction differs from germline and may be a read error. The chain combines TRBV20-1 with TRBJ2-7; 10 nucleotides line up with TRBD1. Germline CDR1 DFQATT, CDR2 SNEGSKA (reference sequence). The CDR3 has 14 residues. The CDR3 sequence: CSPSTGTGAYEQYF. CDR3 nucleotide sequence: TGCAGTCCTAGTACCGGGACAGGGGCCTACGAGCAGTACTTC.

This clonotype turned up a few times. V is TRBV5-1 and J is TRBJ1-2, with 7 bases lining up with TRBD1. The germline gives CDR1 SGHRS, CDR2 YFSETQ. The CDR3 sequence is 13 residues long. With 4 bases clipped from V and 3 bases from J, the junction kept 3 bases outside the gene matches. CDR3 coding DNA: TGCGCCAGCAGCCGGGGACAGTACTATGGCTACACCTTC. This encodes CASSRGQYYGYTF.

This clonotype has just a few counts. The chain combines TRBV29-1 with TRBJ2-3; perhaps TRBD1 as D (6 bases). The length of the CDR3 is 17 residues. In germline, CDR1 is SQVTM, CDR2 ANQGSEA. V was clipped by 0 bases and J by 1 base, with 17 bases between them. CDR3 amino acids: CSVEDWGPEGGTDTQYF. The CDR3, as DNA: TGCAGCGTTGAAGATTGGGGCCCCGAGGGGGGCACAGATACGCAGTATTTT.

This clonotype showed up many times. The genes are TRBV29-1 and TRBJ2-1; no clear D. The germline V gene encodes CDR1 SQVTM and CDR2 ANQGSEA. CDR3 size: 11 residues. The germline V and J ends were trimmed by 4 bases and 6 bases, with 7 bases remaining between them. The CDR3 DNA is TGCAGCGTTGGGCTTACCAATGAGCAGTTCTTC. It yields the protein CSVGLTNEQFF.

The chain has TRBV18 and TRBJ2-1; 13 nucleotides line up with TRBD2. V lost 3 bases to trimming and J lost 9 bases; unmatched junction nucleotides: 8. Germline assignment: CDR1 KGHSH and CDR2 LQKENI. The CDR3 runs to 16 residues. The CDR3 bases are TGTGCCAGCTCACCCGTACTAGCGGGAGGGCATGGTGAGCAGTTCTTC. It is translated as CASSPVLAGGHGEQFF.

This clonotype was picked up many times. The V and J genes are TRBV12-3 or TRBV12-4 and TRBJ2-1; no clear D. This CDR3 spans 11 amino acids. V lost 3 bases, J lost 6 bases, and 3 bases lay in between. As DNA, the CDR3 is TGTGCCAGCAGTTTCTTCAATGAGCAGTTCTTC. This codes for CASSFFNEQFF.